One T cell receptor (beta chain) is described in this entry. This entry comes from a study of blood T cell repertoires in COVID-19. Authors' processing steps: Amplification of reference gene primers provided the estimated nucleated cell counts. The assay was immunoSEQ multiplex PCR, and TCRdb's table has in-frame clones only and misses some. That table supplies the V and J calls and clone size; D and trimming were determined from the DNA. The sample carries hundreds of thousands of clones, 80% to 90% recorded once. Germline V gene data show CDR1 as LGHDT and CDR2 as YNNKEL (reference sequence). The trim removed 5 bases at V and 2 bases at J, leaving 11 bases unmatched. The CDR3 is made up of 16 amino acids.

The chain employs TRBV3-1 (or the pseudogene TRBV3-2) and TRBJ1-1; 7 bases are a match to TRBD1. The receptor comes from a middle-aged man who had recovered from COVID-19. Specimen: PBMCs or T cells enriched from blood (not recorded which). The CDR3, as DNA: TGTGCCAGCAGCTCCCTGGCCGGGACAGAAAACACTGAAGCTTTCTTT. Its translation is CASSSLAGTENTEAFF.